Given below is one T cell receptor (beta chain) in context. Its specificity is unknown. Symptoms, serum thyroxine and TRAb, thyroid ultrasound, and orbital computed tomography formed the diagnostic basis. After removal of 7 bases from V and 4 bases from J, the junction contained 10 bases not matched to a gene. This CDR3 is 14 amino acids long. Germline CDR1 reads SQVTM; CDR2 reads ANQGSEA. The record originates from a study of Graves' ophthalmopathy and Graves' hyperthyroidism. Study-wide results and caveats: Ophthalmopathy and stable hyperthyroidism were discriminated by a 13-signature model, with over 85% sensitivity and 65% to 83% specificity. Its predictions of ophthalmopathy progression gave the model 65% to 71% sensitivity and 72% to 75% specificity.

RNA transcripts served as template for amplifying TCR beta CDR3 sequences. RT-PCR with HTBI primers came first, then second-round multiplex PCR. Via MiXCR, TCRdb re-called the multiplex PCR reads, giving one row per CDR3 protein. The sample holds approximately 700,000 distinct CDR3 sequences; 35% to 45% are singletons and the top ten take over 2.5%. The V gene is TRBV29-1, the J gene TRBJ2-1, with 7 bases that match TRBD2. The sequenced material came from peripheral blood. The origin of this receptor is an adult man with Graves' ophthalmopathy. CDR3 coding DNA: TGCAGCGCCCGGAGACGGGAGGTTTACAATGAGCAGTTCTTC. Translation gives CSARRREVYNEQFF.